The clone carrying this T cell receptor beta chain came up many times. TCRdb re-called the 5' RACE reads with MiXCR, one entry per CDR3 protein. The data contain 200,000 to 250,000 distinct CDR3 sequences, roughly a tenth of them singletons. This sample was taken from a study of identical twins. With 5 bases clipped from V and 7 bases from J, the junction kept 7 bases outside the gene matches. The CDR3 loop spans 14 amino acids. From germline, CDR1 is MDHEN and CDR2 SYDVKM. The chain combines TRBV28 with TRBJ1-4; 7 bases agree with TRBD1. The specimen sequenced was memory T cells sorted from blood. The sequence was collected from a man aged 50 or older in good health. The CDR3 loop reads CASSITGDREKLFF. The DNA for the CDR3 is TGTGCCAGCAGTATAACAGGGGATCGTGAAAAACTGTTTTTT.